Below, 27 T cell receptor beta chains from the same sample are listed, as sequenced in a study of shared clonotypes between healthy human individuals. Sequenced by immunoSEQ multiplex PCR; TCRdb stores in-frame clones only, minus some. The sample includes about 1,500,000 clones, 96% of them seen just once. Input material: naive CD4+ T cells sorted from blood. Subset: CD45RA+ positively selected. The source of these receptors is a man aged 25-45 years in good health.

The chain carries TRBV18 and TRBJ1-3, with D perhaps matching TRBD1 (5 bases). CDR1 and CDR2 from the germline V gene are KGHSH and LQKENI. The CDR3 runs 15 residues. Trimming took 0 bases from V and 6 from J, leaving 12 bases between them. The CDR3 DNA is TGTGCCAGCTCACCACCGTCGCAGGGTGTAAACACCATATATTTT. It encodes CASSPPSQGVNTIYF.

Details on this clone: A junction boundary mismatches the germline segment, possibly from a read error. The gene calls are TRBV29-1 and TRBJ2-1, with D tentatively TRBD1 (5 bases). Germline values: CDR1 SQVTM, CDR2 ANQGSEA. The CDR3 spans 14 residues. CDR3 residues: CSVGPRVSFNEQFF. As DNA, the CDR3 is TGCAGCGTTGGACCCAGGGTATCCTTCAATGAGCAGTTCTTC.

The chain is built from TRBV6-6 and TRBJ1-5; 9 bases map to TRBD1. The V segment lost 2 bases and the J segment 9 bases; nucleotides outside the gene matches: 5. CDR3 length: 14 amino acids. Per the germline V gene, CDR1 is MNHNY and CDR2 is SVGAGI (reference sequence). This chain's CDR3 is CASSYPGQGTPQHF. CDR3 in DNA: TGTGCCAGCAGTTACCCGGGACAGGGCACGCCCCAGCATTTT.

This clone was counted a single time. This chain connects TRBV28 to TRBJ2-7; either TRBD1 or TRBD2 may supply D (5 bases each). The CDR3 has 14 amino acids. The ends were cut back, 7 bases at V and 5 bases at J, with 18 bases in the middle. The germline V gene has CDR1 MDHEN and CDR2 SYDVKM. This CDR3 reads CASNQRDGDDEQYF. The DNA for the CDR3 is TGTGCCAGCAATCAACGGGACGGAGATGACGAGCAGTACTTC.

CDR3 sequence (DNA): TGTGCCAGTAAATGGGATGGGGGCTCTACCTACAATGAGCAGTTCTTC. Amino acids: CASKWDGGSTYNEQFF. The gene calls are TRBV19 and TRBJ2-1; D is perhaps TRBD1 (6 bases). Germline V gene data show CDR1 as LNHDA and CDR2 as SQIVND (reference sequence). Trimming removed 7 bases at V and 2 bases at J, with 18 bases between. This CDR3 region has 16 residues.

This rearrangement joins TRBV6-5 to TRBJ2-3; 9 nucleotides align to TRBD1. The CDR3 spans 14 residues. J was trimmed by 7 bases and V by 6 bases; bases with no gene match: 8. Germline V CDR1 and CDR2: MNHEY, SVGAGI. The CDR3 DNA follows: TGTGCCAGCAGCTATCGACAGGGGGAAAATACGCAGTATTTT. Amino acid sequence: CASSYRQGENTQYF.

The chain has TRBV5-1 and TRBJ2-5; TRBD1 matches at 7 bases. The J segment lost 5 bases and the V segment lost 2 bases, leaving 3 bases of the junction unmatched. The CDR3 covers 13 residues. Germline CDR1 is SGHRS and CDR2 is YFSETQ. The chain's CDR3 is CASSLQGRETQYF. CDR3 in DNA: TGCGCCAGCAGCTTACAGGGGCGCGAGACCCAGTACTTC.

The genes are TRBV15 and TRBJ2-3, with TRBD2 identical over 7 bases. The CDR3 runs 16 residues. Germline V gives CDR1 LNHNV, CDR2 YYDKDF (reference sequence). J was trimmed by 1 base and V by 0 bases; bases with no gene match: 4. The CDR3 sequence is CATSRDSGRRTDTQYF. Here the CDR3 DNA reads TGTGCCACCAGCAGAGATAGCGGGCGGCGCACAGATACGCAGTATTTT.

V is TRBV6-4 and J is TRBJ2-3, with 7 bases fitting TRBD1. The CDR3 length is 13 residues. Germline trimming cut 5 bases from V and 8 bases from J; bases unmatched to any gene: 7. The germline V gene has CDR1 MRHNA and CDR2 SNTAGT. CDR3 sequence (DNA): TGTGCCAGCAGTCCGACAGGGAAATCTACGCAGTATTTT. It is translated as CASSPTGKSTQYF.

The V call is TRBV5-1, the J call TRBJ2-2, with a possible D match to TRBD2 (7 bases). V was pared by 4 bases and J by 3 bases, with 16 bases between. Germline assignment: CDR1 SGHRS and CDR2 YFSETQ. The CDR3 length is 16 residues. Here the CDR3 DNA reads TGCGCCAGCAGCCAGAGGGGGAGGGCGGACACCGGGGAGCTGTTTTTT. Protein product: CASSQRGRADTGELFF. The full variable domain, in which reference TRBV5-1 and TRBJ2-2 provide the parts outside the CDR3, is KAGVTQTPRYLIKTRGQQVTLSCSPISGHRSVSWYQQTPGQGLQFLFEYFSETQRNKGNFPGRFSGRQFSNSRSEMNVSTLELGDSALYLCASSQRGRADTGELFFGEGSRLTVL.

Only one count was recorded for this clone. This rearrangement joins TRBV18 to TRBJ2-7, with D possibly TRBD2 on 5 matching bases. The CDR3 loop spans 12 amino acids. CDR1 KGHSH and CDR2 LQKENI come from the germline V gene. V was trimmed by 4 bases and J by 3 bases, leaving 7 bases between them. As DNA, the CDR3 is TGTGCCAGCTCACAGGGAGACTACGAGCAGTACTTC. Its translation: CASSQGDYEQYF. The whole variable domain, remainder taken from reference TRBV18 and TRBJ2-7, is NAGVMQNPRHLVRRRGQEARLRCSPMKGHSHVYWYRQLPEEGLKFMVYLQKENIIDESGMPKERFSAEFPKEGPSILRIQQVVRGDSAAYFCASSQGDYEQYFGPGTRLTVT.

This clone was counted once. The rearrangement uses TRBV5-4 and TRBJ2-1; D gene uncertain. CDR3 length: 13 residues. Deletions cut 0 bases from V and 6 bases from J, with 7 bases between. Germline values: CDR1 SGHNT, CDR2 YYREEE (reference sequence). For the CDR3, the DNA is TGTGCCAGCAGCTTGGGGTCGGGCAATGAGCAGTTCTTC. Its protein is CASSLGSGNEQFF.

This clone is a singleton in its sample. The chain uses TRBV18 and TRBJ1-2; D not certain. The germline gives CDR1 KGHSH, CDR2 LQKENI. This CDR3 region has 17 residues. The ends were cut back, 5 bases at V and 1 base at J, with 20 bases in the middle. CDR3 nucleotide sequence: TGTGCCAGCTCAAGCCGGGAACAAGGACCGCATAACTATGGCTACACCTTC. Encoded protein: CASSSREQGPHNYGYTF.

This clone was seen once. J is TRBJ2-5 and V is TRBV27; D remains unclear. The V gene's germline CDR1 is MNHEY and CDR2 SMNVEV (reference sequence). This CDR3 contains 14 residues. V was shortened by 3 bases and J by 0 bases, with 8 bases between the two germline ends. CDR3 coding DNA: TGTGCCAGCAGTTTTATGGGGAACCAAGAGACCCAGTACTTC. Its protein is CASSFMGNQETQYF.

The chain recombines TRBV10-3 with TRBJ2-3, with TRBD2 as a possible D gene (5 bases). Trimming pared 5 bases from V and 0 bases from J, leaving 18 bases between. The CDR3 has 17 residues. CDR1 is ENHRY, CDR2 SYGVKD, per germline. CDR3 DNA sequence: TGTGCCATCAGTCCCGGGCCGGGGATCTCTAGCACAGATACGCAGTATTTT. Protein sequence: CAISPGPGISSTDTQYF.

This chain joins TRBV15 and TRBJ2-7, with a possible D match to TRBD2 (6 bases). The CDR3 length is 17 residues. The V end lost 0 bases, the J end lost 7 bases, and 22 bases lay between the germline ends. Germline lookup yields CDR1 LNHNV and CDR2 YYDKDF (reference sequence). CDR3 bases: TGTGCCACCAGCAGAGATTACGATACGGGCAGGGCGGGGGAGCAGTACTTC. Translated, it gives CATSRDYDTGRAGEQYF.

This chain uses TRBV2 with TRBJ2-7; D is ambiguous. The CDR3 contains 12 residues. Trimming left V 8 bases short and J 3 bases short, with 11 bases between. The V gene's germline CDR1 is SNHLY and CDR2 FYNNEI. The CDR3 here is CASWQVSYEQYF. CDR3 bases: TGTGCCAGCTGGCAGGTCAGCTACGAGCAGTACTTC.

The J gene is TRBJ1-5, the V gene TRBV11-2; tentatively, D is TRBD1 (5 bases). Germline V lookup: CDR1 SGHAT, CDR2 FQNNGV. This CDR3 has 14 residues. With 4 bases removed from V and 3 bases from J, the gap between germline ends came to 10 bases. Here the CDR3 DNA reads TGTGCCAGCAGCTCCCTTGGGACCAATCAGCCCCAGCATTTT. Translation gives CASSSLGTNQPQHF. The whole variable domain, filled in from reference TRBV11-2 and TRBJ1-5, reads EAGVAQSPRYKIIEKRQSVAFWCNPISGHATLYWYQQILGQGPKLLIQFQNNGVVDDSQLPKDRFSAERLKGVDSTLKIQPAKLEDSAVYLCASSSLGTNQPQHFGDGTRLSIL.

Concerning this clone: A read error may produce the germline difference seen at one junction end. The rearrangement joins TRBV19 to TRBJ2-3; no clear D gene. The CDR3 consists of 15 residues. Germline assignment: CDR1 LNHDA and CDR2 SQIVND (reference sequence). CDR3 in DNA: TGTGCCAGTAGTCCCGACCTAGTTGCCACATATACGCAGTATTTT. Its translation: CASSPDLVATYTQYF.

The rearrangement links TRBV29-1 to TRBJ2-1; D might be TRBD1 (5 bases). CDR3 length: 14 residues. Germline-derived CDR1 and CDR2 are SQVTM and ANQGSEA. V lost 5 bases, J lost 6 bases, and 17 bases lay in between. CDR3 nucleotides: TGCAGCGTTTTTGGTCTACAGGCCCTCAATGAGCAGTTCTTC. It specifies CSVFGLQALNEQFF.

V gene TRBV28 combines with J gene TRBJ2-1; no reliable D call. Per the germline V gene, CDR1 is MDHEN and CDR2 is SYDVKM. V lost 7 bases, J lost 2 bases, and 6 bases lay in between. This CDR3 is built from 12 residues. CDR3 DNA: TGTGCCAGCAAAGGACCCTACAATGAGCAGTTCTTC. It translates to CASKGPYNEQFF.

This rearrangement joins TRBV6-1 to TRBJ2-7; possible D gene TRBD2, 7 bases. Germline CDR1 MNHNS, CDR2 SASEGT. The CDR3 length is 15 residues. The ends were cut back, 8 bases at V and 3 bases at J, with 20 bases in the middle. CDR3 loop: CASYGGGGDVYEQYF. Here the CDR3 DNA reads TGTGCCAGCTATGGTGGGGGGGGCGACGTCTACGAGCAGTACTTC.

This chain links TRBV7-9 with TRBJ2-2; no clear D gene. CDR1 and CDR2 from the germline V gene are SEHNR and FQNEAQ (reference sequence). Trimming took 5 bases from V and 1 from J, leaving 17 bases between them. The CDR3 has 17 residues. The CDR3 DNA reads TGTGCCAGCAGCCCCGTCCCTTGGGCCGGGAACACCGGGGAGCTGTTTTTT. Translation gives CASSPVPWAGNTGELFF.

The chain joins TRBV4-1 to TRBJ2-1; the match to TRBD2 covers 13 bases. From germline, CDR1 is MGHRA and CDR2 YSYEKL. V was pared by 3 bases and J by 5 bases, with 7 bases of the junction left unmatched. The CDR3 length is 17 residues. CDR3 amino acids: CASSHRTSGRGHNEQFF. For the CDR3, the DNA is TGCGCCAGCAGCCACCGGACTAGCGGGAGAGGTCACAATGAGCAGTTCTTC.

The V and J genes are TRBV7-6 and TRBJ2-1; perhaps TRBD2 as D (6 bases). CDR3 size: 15 residues. CDR1 and CDR2 from the germline V gene are SGHVS and FNYEAQ. The V end was cut by 5 bases, the J end by 0 bases, with 11 bases between. DNA for the CDR3: TGTGCCAGCAGCCCTAGCGAAAGCTCCTACAATGAGCAGTTCTTC. Translated: CASSPSESSYNEQFF.

In nucleotides, the CDR3 is TGTGCCAGCTCATCGTACAGGGCAGTATACCAAGAGACCCAGTACTTC. Its protein product is CASSSYRAVYQETQYF. The V call is TRBV18, the J call TRBJ2-5; tentative D call: TRBD1 (6 bases). Germline V gene lookup returns CDR1 KGHSH and CDR2 LQKENI. Trimming cost V 5 bases and J 0 bases, with 16 bases left between them. The CDR3 is made up of 16 amino acids.

This sequence joins TRBV19 and TRBJ2-2; 7 bases line up with TRBD1. The CDR3 covers 15 residues. The J segment lost 6 bases and the V segment lost 5 bases, leaving 9 bases of the junction unmatched. Germline CDR1 LNHDA, CDR2 SQIVND (reference sequence). CDR3 bases: TGTGCCAGTAGTCCCACGACAGGGCTGGCCGGGGAGCTGTTTTTT. Its protein is CASSPTTGLAGELFF.